Described below is a single T cell receptor beta chain sequence and its context. The CDR3 carries no conserved terminal phenylalanine or tryptophan, so it likely arises from a read error. The V segment lost 0 bases and the J segment 4 bases; nucleotides outside the gene matches: 7. In germline, CDR1 is SGHRS, CDR2 YFSETQ. This CDR3 contains 15 residues. Preparing the TCRbeta library involved the use of unique molecular identifiers. Using its own MiXCR run on the PCR reads, TCRdb lists one record per CDR3 protein. The sample has about 590,000 distinct CDR3 sequences; roughly 13% are singletons. This sample was taken from a study of T-cell reconstitution after alpha-beta-depleted transplantation in children.

Source: PBMCs, mostly from graft donor cells, taken 360 days after TCRalphabeta/CD19-depleted stem cell transplant. The V gene is TRBV5-1, the J gene TRBJ2-7; 7 bases map to TRBD1. This sequence was found in a male patient aged 5 to 17 who had a stem cell transplant for acute myeloid leukemia, so the T cells may come from the graft donor. The CDR3 DNA follows: TGCGCCAGCAGCTTGGGACAGGGACATTCGTACGAGCAGTACTAC. Protein: CASSLGQGHSYEQYY.